This entry lists 21 T cell receptor beta chains sequenced from one sample in a study of blood T cell repertoires in COVID-19. The data were produced by immunoSEQ multiplex PCR, yet TCRdb's version contains in-frame clones alone and is incomplete. The sample carries under 200,000 clones, roughly 80% recorded once. Source material: peripheral blood. These receptors were collected from a man aged 18 to 29 with active or convalescent COVID-19.

The chain carries TRBV7-2 and TRBJ2-7; a weak D match, TRBD1 (6 bases). The V end was cut by 1 base, the J end by 7 bases, with 17 bases between. Per germline, CDR1 SGHTA and CDR2 FQGNSA. The length of the CDR3 is 15 residues. The DNA of the CDR3 is TGTGCCAGCAGCTTAGTAAACTCAGGGGTGGGGGAGCAGTACTTC. Translation: CASSLVNSGVGEQYF.

The gene calls are TRBV11-1 and TRBJ1-6; 7 positions agree with TRBD1. The CDR3 totals 14 residues. CDR1 is SGHAT and CDR2 is FQDESV in the germline V gene (reference sequence). Losses at the gene ends were 6 bases for V and 6 bases for J; bases not matched to a gene: 5. CDR3 bases: TGTGCCAGCAGGGGACAGCCCTCTAATTCACCCCTCCACTTT. It yields the protein CASRGQPSNSPLHF.

CDR3 residues: CASSLLSGQGKYEQYF. The CDR3 region has the DNA TGTGCCAGCAGCTTGCTATCAGGGCAGGGGAAATACGAGCAGTACTTC. The V gene is TRBV5-6, the J gene TRBJ2-7; D might be TRBD1 (6 bases). Between the trimmed V and J ends, which lost 1 base and 4 bases, there was a span of 18 bases. CDR3 length: 16 amino acids. CDR1 is SGHDT and CDR2 is YYEEEE in the germline V gene.

V is TRBV7-9 and J is TRBJ1-3; 8 nucleotides align to TRBD1. There are 17 residues in the CDR3. The V gene's germline CDR1 is SEHNR and CDR2 FQNEAQ (reference sequence). The trim removed 5 bases at V and 0 bases at J, leaving 9 bases unmatched. The CDR3 loop is CASSVRTGQSSGNTIYF. DNA of the CDR3: TGTGCCAGCAGCGTAAGGACAGGGCAAAGCTCTGGAAACACCATATATTTT.

The V call is TRBV2, the J call TRBJ2-2; D is possibly TRBD1 (5 bases). V lost 3 bases and J 5 bases, leaving 7 bases between the germline ends. The CDR3 has 13 residues. Germline CDR1 is SNHLY and CDR2 is FYNNEI. CDR3 region: CASSDQGTGELFF. The DNA of the CDR3 is TGTGCCAGCAGTGACCAGGGAACCGGGGAGCTGTTTTTT.

The V gene is TRBV2, the J gene TRBJ1-2, with unresolved D. The germline V and J ends were trimmed by 6 bases and 1 base, with 18 bases remaining between them. The germline V gene has CDR1 SNHLY and CDR2 FYNNEI. This CDR3 has 16 residues. The CDR3 bases are TGTGCCAGCAGGACCACTTTTCAGAGGAATAACTATGGCTACACCTTC. Protein: CASRTTFQRNNYGYTF. Full variable domain (remainder filled in from reference TRBV2 and TRBJ1-2): EPEVTQTPSHQVTQMGQEVILRCVPISNHLYFYWYRQILGQKVEFLVSFYNNEISEKSEIFDDQFSVERPDGSNFTLKIRSTKLEDSAMYFCASRTTFQRNNYGYTFGSGTRLTVV.

This chain links TRBV2 with TRBJ2-7; 12 bases match TRBD2. Germline CDR1 SNHLY, CDR2 FYNNEI. V lost 1 base to trimming and J lost 3 bases; unmatched junction nucleotides: 7. This CDR3 is 17 amino acids long. CDR3 coding DNA: TGTGCCAGCAGTGAAGGGGGACTAGCGGGCTTACGCTACGAGCAGTACTTC. Translation: CASSEGGLAGLRYEQYF.

The CDR3 DNA sequence: TGTGCCAGCAGCTTCAGGGTCGGCGGGAGGGCCGATGAGCAGTTCTTC. It translates to CASSFRVGGRADEQFF. The chain has TRBV13 and TRBJ2-1; 9 bases are a match to TRBD2. Trimming cost V 3 bases and J 8 bases; bases outside gene matches: 11. The CDR3 spans 16 residues. CDR1 and CDR2 from the germline V gene are PRHDT and FYEKMQ (reference sequence).

Many counts were recorded for this clone. V and J are TRBV7-8 and TRBJ2-1, with 12 bases fitting TRBD2. The CDR3 is 18 residues long. Germline V gives CDR1 SGHVS, CDR2 FQNEAQ. V was pared by 5 bases and J by 5 bases, with 13 bases of the junction left unmatched. The CDR3 DNA follows: TGTGCCAGCAGCCCCCCGGGGCCCCTAGCGGGAGGGAACAATGAGCAGTTCTTC. It specifies CASSPPGPLAGGNNEQFF.

The CDR3: CASSLDGRGNQPQHF. CDR3 nucleotide sequence: TGTGCCAGCAGCTTAGATGGCAGGGGGAATCAGCCCCAGCATTTT. The chain recombines TRBV7-2 with TRBJ1-5; 7 nucleotides agree with TRBD1. V shed 1 base and J 4 bases; nucleotides not matched to a gene: 4. The length of the CDR3 is 15 residues. Germline-derived CDR1 and CDR2 are SGHTA and FQGNSA.

This chain uses TRBV28 with TRBJ1-4; 7 bases are shared with TRBD1. CDR1 is MDHEN, CDR2 SYDVKM, per germline. The CDR3 runs to 15 residues. Losses at the gene ends were 6 bases for V and 8 bases for J; bases not matched to a gene: 12. As DNA, the CDR3 is TGTGCCAGCAGGGAAGGACAGGTTGACCTCGAAAAACTGTTTTTT. Its protein product is CASREGQVDLEKLFF.

This chain links TRBV19 with TRBJ1-4, with D possibly being TRBD1 (5 bases). The CDR3 is 14 amino acids. V lost 4 bases, J lost 5 bases, and 11 bases lay in between. Germline-derived CDR1 and CDR2 are LNHDA and SQIVND (reference sequence). The CDR3 spells CASSTRQHNEKLFF. In DNA form, the CDR3 reads TGTGCCAGTAGTACCCGACAGCACAATGAAAAACTGTTTTTT.

The chain has TRBV5-4 and TRBJ2-5; D is perhaps TRBD2 (6 bases). Between the trimmed V and J ends, which lost 2 bases and 5 bases, there was a span of 10 bases. CDR3 length: 13 amino acids. CDR1 SGHNT and CDR2 YYREEE come from the germline V gene (reference sequence). The CDR3 DNA reads as TGTGCCAGCAGCTTACAGGCGGGGGAGACCCAGTACTTC. Amino acids: CASSLQAGETQYF.

The V gene is TRBV5-1, the J gene TRBJ2-7; 7 nucleotides agree with TRBD1. The CDR3 runs 15 residues. Per the germline V gene, CDR1 is SGHRS and CDR2 is YFSETQ. V trimming: 0 bases; J trimming: 4 bases; junction bases outside the gene matches: 7. The CDR3 DNA reads TGCGCCAGCAGCTTGGAGGGGACAGTCGGGTACGAGCAGTACTTC. Residues: CASSLEGTVGYEQYF.

The V gene is TRBV7-2, the J gene TRBJ2-3; D is unresolved. V gave up 2 bases and J gave up 2 bases, with 5 bases separating them. Germline loops: CDR1 SGHTA, CDR2 FQGNSA. The CDR3 runs 13 residues. The CDR3: CASSLRPTDTQYF. The DNA of the CDR3 is TGTGCCAGCAGCTTACGTCCCACAGATACGCAGTATTTT.

The chain joins TRBV4-1 to TRBJ1-1; D unresolved. V shed 2 bases and J shed 1 base, with 14 bases lying between them. The CDR3 has 16 residues. CDR1 MGHRA and CDR2 YSYEKL come from the germline V gene. CDR3: CASSQPGKAGNTEAFF. The CDR3 coding sequence is TGCGCCAGCAGCCAACCGGGGAAGGCAGGGAACACTGAAGCTTTCTTT.

The chain combines TRBV6-5 with TRBJ1-6; possible D gene TRBD1, 6 bases. The CDR3 has 13 residues. Trimming stripped 5 bases from V and 13 bases from J, with 15 bases between. CDR1 and CDR2 (germline): MNHEY, SVGAGI. The CDR3 reads CASSLRGRDPLHF. CDR3 coding DNA: TGTGCCAGCAGTCTCAGGGGCCGGGATCCCCTCCACTTT.

This chain uses TRBV30 with TRBJ1-2; a weak D match, TRBD1 (5 bases). Germline V lookup: CDR1 GTSNPN, CDR2 SVGIG (reference sequence). The CDR3 runs to 14 residues. The germline V and J ends were trimmed by 2 bases and 2 bases, with 12 bases remaining between them. CDR3 coding DNA: TGTGCCTGGAGTCAAGGGGCCAGCAACTATGGCTACACCTTC. Protein: CAWSQGASNYGYTF.

This chain joins TRBV30 and TRBJ1-2; D unresolved. Between the trimmed V and J ends, which lost 4 bases and 0 bases, there was a span of 6 bases. CDR3 length: 12 residues. The germline gives CDR1 GTSNPN, CDR2 SVGIG (reference sequence). As DNA, the CDR3 is TGTGCCTGGACGAGAGCTAACTATGGCTACACCTTC. Translated: CAWTRANYGYTF.

Of note for this clone: Other DNA sequences of this sample code for an identical CDR3. V usage is TRBV18 and J usage is TRBJ2-1, with TRBD2 matching over 12 bases. This CDR3 has 14 residues. Germline CDR1 is KGHSH and CDR2 is LQKENI. Trimming cost V 2 bases and J 7 bases; bases outside gene matches: 0. The chain's CDR3 is CASSPGTSGNEQFF. The DNA for the CDR3 is TGTGCCAGCTCACCAGGGACTAGCGGGAATGAGCAGTTCTTC.

CDR3 in DNA: TGTGCCAGCAGCCAACCTCCGCGACAGGGTATGGATGGCTACACCTTC. Translation gives CASSQPPRQGMDGYTF. The chain couples TRBV14 to TRBJ1-2; 7 bases agree with TRBD1. Losses at the gene ends were 2 bases for V and 6 bases for J; bases not matched to a gene: 12. The germline gives CDR1 SGHDN, CDR2 FVKESK. The CDR3 contains 16 residues.